These T cell receptor beta chains were read from a single sample in a study. TCRdb fed the 5' RACE reads into MiXCR, producing one record per CDR3 protein. The sample has tens of thousands of distinct CDR3 sequences, 25% to 35% seen once. Sequenced material: memory CD4+ T cells sorted from a lymph node. These receptor sequences come from a female donor with breast cancer. The CDR3 runs from the conserved cysteine through the conserved F or W. The D gene is left open where the match is weak. A clone size is listed for some rows: how often the clone was seen (once, few, many), or a class if it is expanded.

j_call: TRBJ1-2; d_call: TRBD1; v_call: TRBV7-6; clone_size: -; cdr3_aa: CASSSGQPVPPYKGYTF; cdr3_nt: TGTGCCAGCAGCTCGGGACAGCCGGTTCCCCCGTATAAGGGCTACACCTTC
j_call: TRBJ2-3; d_call: -; v_call: TRBV12-3/TRBV12-4; clone_size: few; cdr3_aa: CASSLTRGPTDTQYF; cdr3_nt: TGTGCCAGCAGTTTAACTAGAGGACCCACAGATACGCAGTATTTT
j_call: TRBJ2-1; d_call: -; v_call: TRBV7-3; clone_size: -; cdr3_aa: CASSFGRNNEQFF; cdr3_nt: TGTGCCAGCAGCTTCGGGAGAAACAATGAGCAGTTCTTC
j_call: TRBJ2-1; d_call: -; v_call: TRBV7-3; clone_size: few; cdr3_aa: CASSRDREQFF; cdr3_nt: TGTGCCAGCAGCAGAGACAGAGAGCAGTTCTTC
j_call: TRBJ2-3; d_call: -; v_call: TRBV7-9; clone_size: -; cdr3_aa: CASSSRVQAVPDTQYF; cdr3_nt: TGTGCCAGCAGCTCCCGTGTTCAGGCAGTCCCAGATACGCAGTATTTT
j_call: TRBJ1-1; d_call: TRBD1; v_call: TRBV28; clone_size: few; cdr3_aa: CASHLTGRNTEAFF; cdr3_nt: TGTGCCAGCCACCTGACAGGGCGGAACACTGAAGCTTTCTTT
j_call: TRBJ1-6; d_call: -; v_call: TRBV4-1; clone_size: -; cdr3_aa: CASSQDRGRGNSPLHF; cdr3_nt: TGCGCCAGCAGCCAAGATCGGGGTAGGGGTAATTCACCCCTCCACTTT
j_call: TRBJ2-3; d_call: TRBD2; v_call: TRBV7-9; clone_size: -; cdr3_aa: CASSSTSGYTDTQYF; cdr3_nt: TGTGCCAGCAGCTCGACTAGCGGGTACACAGATACGCAGTATTTT
j_call: TRBJ2-7; d_call: -; v_call: TRBV5-1; clone_size: -; cdr3_aa: CASSFEAASSYEQYF; cdr3_nt: TGCGCCAGCAGCTTCGAAGCAGCCAGCTCCTACGAGCAGTACTTC
j_call: TRBJ2-7; d_call: -; v_call: TRBV6-5; clone_size: -; cdr3_aa: CASSSPGVGVHEQYF; cdr3_nt: TGTGCCAGCAGTTCCCCCGGGGTGGGGGTCCACGAGCAGTACTTC
j_call: TRBJ1-2; d_call: -; v_call: TRBV5-1; clone_size: -; cdr3_aa: CASSPAGSTYGYTF; cdr3_nt: TGCGCCAGCAGCCCCGCCGGGTCGACCTATGGCTACACCTTC
j_call: TRBJ2-7; d_call: -; v_call: TRBV5-1; clone_size: few; cdr3_aa: CASSFEAGSYEQYF; cdr3_nt: TGCGCCAGCAGCTTCGAGGCGGGGAGCTACGAGCAGTACTTC
j_call: TRBJ2-5; d_call: -; v_call: TRBV9; clone_size: -; cdr3_aa: CASSYTRLKETQYF; cdr3_nt: TGTGCCAGCAGCTATACCCGCTTAAAGGAGACCCAGTACTTC
j_call: TRBJ2-3; d_call: -; v_call: TRBV6-1; clone_size: few; cdr3_aa: CASSENRRQFTDTQYF; cdr3_nt: TGTGCCAGCAGTGAAAACCGTCGGCAGTTTACAGATACGCAGTATTTT
j_call: TRBJ2-7; d_call: -; v_call: TRBV6-5; clone_size: few; cdr3_aa: CASNGQYPYEQYF; cdr3_nt: TGTGCCAGCAATGGACAGTATCCCTACGAGCAGTACTTC
j_call: TRBJ2-5; d_call: -; v_call: TRBV10-3; clone_size: -; cdr3_aa: CAISDVGQETQYF; cdr3_nt: TGTGCCATCAGTGACGTAGGCCAAGAGACCCAGTACTTC
j_call: TRBJ2-7; d_call: -; v_call: TRBV29-1; clone_size: -; cdr3_aa: CSVDNPAGNEQYF; cdr3_nt: TGCAGCGTTGATAATCCAGCAGGTAACGAGCAGTACTTC
j_call: TRBJ1-4; d_call: -; v_call: TRBV20-1; clone_size: -; cdr3_aa: CSARDGTDNEKLFF; cdr3_nt: TGCAGTGCTAGGGACGGGACCGATAATGAAAAACTGTTTTTT
j_call: TRBJ2-3; d_call: -; v_call: TRBV13; clone_size: -; cdr3_aa: CASSEPRVEAGFTDTQYF; cdr3_nt: TGTGCCAGCAGCGAACCTCGAGTGGAAGCGGGCTTCACAGATACGCAGTATTTT
j_call: TRBJ1-6; d_call: TRBD1; v_call: TRBV4-3; clone_size: few; cdr3_aa: CASSQAIGTAPNSPLHF; cdr3_nt: TGCGCCAGCAGCCAAGCTATAGGGACAGCACCTAATTCACCCCTCCACTTT
j_call: TRBJ1-3; d_call: TRBD1; v_call: TRBV9; clone_size: medium-sized; cdr3_aa: CASSARTGYGNTIYF; cdr3_nt: TGTGCCAGCAGCGCAAGGACAGGGTATGGAAACACCATATATTTT
j_call: TRBJ2-1; d_call: TRBD2; v_call: TRBV27; clone_size: few; cdr3_aa: CASSPPGLQSNEQFF; cdr3_nt: TGTGCCAGCAGTCCACCGGGACTACAGAGTAATGAGCAGTTCTTC
j_call: TRBJ2-7; d_call: TRBD2; v_call: TRBV6-5; clone_size: -; cdr3_aa: CASSSHRVSTSGSYEQYF; cdr3_nt: TGTGCCAGCAGTTCCCACCGAGTTTCGACTAGCGGATCCTACGAGCAGTACTTC
j_call: TRBJ2-7; d_call: -; v_call: TRBV4-2; clone_size: few; cdr3_aa: CASSQETSSEQYF; cdr3_nt: TGTGCCAGCAGCCAAGAAACCAGTTCCGAGCAGTACTTC
j_call: TRBJ2-3; d_call: -; v_call: TRBV5-1; clone_size: few; cdr3_aa: CASSLDGLTADTQYF; cdr3_nt: TGCGCCAGCAGCTTGGATGGGCTTACGGCAGATACGCAGTATTTT